These T cell receptor beta chains were read from a single sample in a study of shared clonotypes between healthy human individuals. Generated by immunoSEQ multiplex PCR, the TCRdb table keeps only in-frame clones and is missing some. Of hundreds of thousands of clones listed, 74% were seen once; the top ten hold under 2%. Sequencing was performed on memory CD4+ T cells sorted from blood. These receptors were taken from a woman aged 25 to 39 in good health. Each CDR3 is given with its conserved first and last residue. Size is stated for part of the rows, as once, few or many counts, or as a class when the clone is expanded.

>TRBV7-9|-
CASSLFRRPVEQFF
>TRBV19|-
CASKTLISGANVLTF
>TRBV11-2|-
CASSPRLGIYEQYF
>TRBV5-1|few
CASSLGFGTDYNEQFF
>TRBV2|-
CASSEFYGYTF
>TRBV5-1|once
CASSFLEHGELFF
>TRBV6-1|once
CASIVGQLEAFF
>TRBV5-8|few
CASSPGGWQGPQHF
>TRBV29-1|-
CSVGEGEKLFF
>TRBV18|-
CASSPTRGGTKNIQYF
>TRBV10-1|once
CASSEGAGGNYGYTF
>TRBV30|-
CAWSGAGYPPLHF
>TRBV27|-
CASSSSSTGGRTEAFF
>TRBV11-1|-
CASSFMEGLGTEAFF
>TRBV10-1|once
CASSETGSNQPQHF
>TRBV5-1|-
CASSLVVGRHGYTF
>TRBV5-4|-
CASSSPREGNGELFF
>TRBV18|few
CASSPASQETQYF
>TRBV4-1|-
CASSLEYRGRRDQPQHF
>TRBV29-1|-
CSVAAQLGSYNEQFF
>TRBV6-1|-
CASRVLYEQYF
>TRBV5-1|-
CASSLYGGVKETQYF
>TRBV30|-
CASKGGRLYEQYF
>TRBV6-1|-
CASSGNTGELFF
>TRBV19|-
CASSTYDRGKAQPQHF
>TRBV5-1|-
CASSSEGQGSYEQYF
>TRBV28|-
CASQMGRNHYNEQFF
>TRBV29-1|-
CSVEENTYEQYF
>TRBV10-2|few
CASSPSDSNQPQHF
>TRBV19|-
CASSKRTLEGGYTF
>TRBV7-8|-
CASSRTGGKNTEAFF
>TRBV30|-
CAWTGVDSNQPQHF
>TRBV6-6|-
CASSYYRETQYF
>TRBV28|once
CASRSTGVMNTEAFF
>TRBV7-6|many
CASSLTPRDQPQHF
>TRBV5-1|many
CASSLEWTGVGTEAFF
>TRBV28|-
CASTPLGGRDSYEQYF
>TRBV11-3|-
CASAHSGRLNEQFF
>TRBV7-8|-
CASSLGTGSGDYTF
>TRBV2|few
CASRVDGASNEKLFF
>TRBV6-4|few
CASSSREGTEAFF
>TRBV11-2|-
CASSLREGSNRIADTQYF
>TRBV29-1|-
CSVDMGTGGAPFAYEQFF
>TRBV27|few
CASRRKSGGGYGYTF
>TRBV7-9|-
CASSLQAGPLETQYF
>TRBV29-1|-
CSVSTGTAPYEQYF
>TRBV27|-
CASSSNDSPLHF
>TRBV5-1|once
CASSSPEQGITEAFF
>TRBV28|few
CASSLFTGDYGYTF
>TRBV10-1|few
CASSRGTGGRETQYF
>TRBV18|-
CASSPGQGVHYGYTF
>TRBV6-4|-
CASSEGLYGYTF
>TRBV7-9|-
CASTLMDGTGELFF
>TRBV6-6|-
CASSYSGTGGEKLFF
>TRBV7-8|-
CASSLGGRNPLHF
>TRBV29-1|-
CSVEQVVANTEAFF
>TRBV25-1|-
CASSEGGRGNLKNIQYF